This is a list of T cell receptor beta chains from one sample in a study of T cell repertoires in cytomegalovirus infection. One entry per CDR3 protein, called by TCRdb with MiXCR from the reads. Among 250,000 or so distinct CDR3 sequences listed, 9% to 15% were seen once. The source material was PBMCs. The receptors shown here come from a human donor in good health (CMV status not recorded). Some clones in this sample may be carry-over from other donors' samples. Each CDR3 is given with its conserved first and last residue. Each record gives: clone size, V gene, J gene, D gene, CDR3 protein, CDR3 DNA. D genes are given only for firm matches. The size field is filled for only some rows; it gives once, few, many or a size class.

NA	TRBV5-1	TRBJ1-1	TRBD1	CASSFRTGNTEAFF	TGCGCCAGCAGCTTTCGGACAGGGAACACTGAAGCTTTCTTT
many	TRBV6-2/TRBV6-3	TRBJ1-2	NA	CASNHPKDGYTF	TGTGCCAGCAACCACCCAAAGGACGGCTACACCTTC
NA	TRBV12-3/TRBV12-4	TRBJ2-5	TRBD1	CASTPGQGETQYF	TGTGCCAGCACCCCGGGACAGGGAGAGACCCAGTACTTC
few	TRBV5-1	TRBJ2-7	TRBD1	CASSWEYRGRYEQYF	TGCGCCAGCAGCTGGGAGTACAGGGGGCGCTACGAGCAGTACTTC
many	TRBV7-9	TRBJ2-1	NA	CASSLEGLTNEQFF	TGTGCCAGCAGCTTAGAGGGGCTAACGAATGAGCAGTTCTTC
many	TRBV6-5	TRBJ1-2	NA	CASSTPRGYGYTF	TGTGCCAGCAGTACCCCAAGGGGCTATGGCTACACCTTC
many	TRBV7-2	TRBJ2-2	NA	CASSSRLANTGELFF	TGTGCCAGCAGCTCGCGGCTAGCGAACACCGGGGAGCTGTTTTTT
few	TRBV27	TRBJ2-7	NA	CASLRAGSKEQYF	TGTGCCAGCCTACGGGCAGGGAGTAAAGAGCAGTACTTC
many	TRBV7-2	TRBJ1-1	NA	CASSLRSYDTEAFF	TGTGCCAGCAGCTTACGCTCCTATGACACTGAAGCTTTCTTT
many	TRBV19	TRBJ2-1	TRBD2	CASSEGSGRALGEQFF	TGTGCCAGTAGTGAAGGTAGCGGGAGGGCCTTGGGTGAGCAGTTCTTC
many	TRBV7-3	TRBJ2-2	NA	CASSNTGELFF	TGTGCCAGCAGTAACACCGGGGAGCTGTTTTTT
many	TRBV7-2	TRBJ2-7	TRBD1	CASSPDRGPYEQYF	TGTGCCAGCAGCCCGGACAGGGGACCCTACGAGCAGTACTTC
few	TRBV4-2	TRBJ2-7	NA	CASSQMTTSYEQYF	TGTGCCAGCAGCCAGATGACTACCTCCTACGAGCAGTACTTC
NA	TRBV4-2	TRBJ1-2	NA	CASSQPGTMGYGYTF	TGTGCCAGCAGCCAACCAGGGACAATGGGCTATGGCTACACCTTC
few	TRBV28	TRBJ1-5	TRBD1	CASSQGGRMDQPQHF	TGTGCCAGCAGCCAAGGGGGCAGGATGGATCAGCCCCAGCATTTT
many	TRBV6-5	TRBJ1-5	NA	CASRPDSYSNQPQHF	TGTGCCAGCAGACCGGACAGCTATAGCAATCAGCCCCAGCATTTT
few	TRBV28	TRBJ1-1	NA	CASSLRGLAAFF	TGTGCCAGCAGTTTACGCGGGTTGGCAGCTTTCTTT
few	TRBV9	TRBJ2-5	TRBD2	CASSSGQVAGQETQYF	TGTGCCAGCAGCTCCGGGCAGGTAGCGGGACAAGAGACCCAGTACTTC
NA	TRBV7-9	TRBJ2-7	NA	CASSLTHRGGYEQYF	TGTGCCAGCAGCCTGACCCACAGGGGGGGATACGAGCAGTACTTC
few	TRBV19	TRBJ1-5	TRBD1	CASSPGRTGGPQHF	TGTGCCAGTAGCCCCGGACGGACAGGAGGGCCCCAGCATTTT
many	TRBV7-2	TRBJ1-5	TRBD1	CASSSQGAGNQPQHF	TGTGCCAGCAGCTCCCAGGGGGCTGGCAATCAGCCCCAGCATTTT
many	TRBV7-6	TRBJ1-3	TRBD1	CASSLGTGVTGNTIYF	TGTGCCAGCAGCTTAGGCACAGGGGTTACCGGAAACACCATATATTTT
many	TRBV4-3	TRBJ2-3	NA	CASSQENNRITDTQYF	TGCGCCAGCAGCCAAGAGAATAACAGGATCACAGATACGCAGTATTTT
NA	TRBV30	TRBJ2-6	NA	CAWSVRGRPFSGANVLTF	TGTGCCTGGAGTGTACGAGGGAGACCGTTCTCTGGGGCCAACGTCCTGACTTTC
few	TRBV20-1	TRBJ2-7	NA	CSAEEAGPFGEQYF	TGCAGTGCCGAGGAGGCGGGACCCTTCGGCGAGCAGTACTTC
many	TRBV12-3/TRBV12-4	TRBJ1-2	TRBD1	CASTFRGGQILYGYTF	TGTGCCAGCACCTTCAGGGGGGGGCAGATCCTCTATGGCTACACCTTC
NA	TRBV10-3	TRBJ1-1	NA	CAISEAVDTEAFF	TGTGCCATCAGTGAGGCGGTGGACACTGAAGCTTTCTTT
many	TRBV19	TRBJ1-5	TRBD1	CASSTDRGVQPQHF	TGTGCCAGTAGCACAGACAGGGGGGTTCAGCCCCAGCATTTT
many	TRBV7-2	TRBJ2-3	NA	CASSLNWAGFTDTQYF	TGTGCCAGCAGCTTAAACTGGGCGGGGTTCACAGATACGCAGTATTTT
NA	TRBV19	TRBJ1-3	NA	CASSSVTNTIYF	TGTGCCAGTAGTTCCGTTACAAACACCATATATTTT
NA	TRBV20-1	TRBJ2-3	TRBD2	CSAYIAGGYGDTQYF	TGCAGTGCTTATATAGCGGGAGGGTACGGAGATACGCAGTATTTT
NA	TRBV2	TRBJ2-3	TRBD1	CASVQGLHGDTQYF	TGTGCCAGCGTACAGGGGCTTCATGGAGATACGCAGTATTTT
many	TRBV12-3/TRBV12-4	TRBJ2-5	TRBD1	CASSLAGQGQETQYF	TGTGCCAGCAGTTTAGCCGGACAGGGACAAGAGACCCAGTACTTC
NA	TRBV7-3	TRBJ2-2	TRBD1	CASSLDPGQGSGELFF	TGTGCCAGCAGCTTGGATCCGGGACAGGGGTCCGGGGAGCTGTTTTTT
NA	TRBV6-2/TRBV6-3	TRBJ2-3	TRBD2	CASSQTSGGPKSTDTQYF	TGTGCCAGCAGCCAGACTAGCGGGGGACCGAAGAGCACAGATACGCAGTATTTT